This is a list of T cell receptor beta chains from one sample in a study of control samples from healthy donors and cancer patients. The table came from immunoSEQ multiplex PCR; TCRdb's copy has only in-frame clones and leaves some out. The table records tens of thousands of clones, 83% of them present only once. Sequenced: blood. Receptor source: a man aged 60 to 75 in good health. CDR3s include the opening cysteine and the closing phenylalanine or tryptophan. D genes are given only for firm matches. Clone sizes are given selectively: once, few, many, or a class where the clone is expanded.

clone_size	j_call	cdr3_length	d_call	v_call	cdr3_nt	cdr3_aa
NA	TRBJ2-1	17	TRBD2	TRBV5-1	TGCGCCAGCAGCTATGGGAGCGGGAGGGCCGTTGGGAATGAGCAGTTCTTC	CASSYGSGRAVGNEQFF
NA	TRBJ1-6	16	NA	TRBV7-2	TGTGCCAGCAGCTTAATTGGGGGAAGAGATAATTCACCCCTCCACTTT	CASSLIGGRDNSPLHF
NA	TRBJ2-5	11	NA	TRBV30	TGTGCCTGGAGCTACAGGGAGACCCAGTACTTC	CAWSYRETQYF
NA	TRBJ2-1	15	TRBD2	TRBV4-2	TGTGCCAGCAGCCAAGTCGGGAGGGTGAACAATGAGCAGTTCTTC	CASSQVGRVNNEQFF
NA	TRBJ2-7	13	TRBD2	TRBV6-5	TGTGCCAGCAGGACGGGGGGAATGTACGAGCAGTACTTC	CASRTGGMYEQYF
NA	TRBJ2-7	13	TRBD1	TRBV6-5	TGTGCCAGCAGAGGGACAGGGTCTTACGAGCAGTACTTC	CASRGTGSYEQYF
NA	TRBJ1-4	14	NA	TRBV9	TGTGCCAGCAGCGCTTCAACTGGGCGAGAAAAACTGTTTTTT	CASSASTGREKLFF
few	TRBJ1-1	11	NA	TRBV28	TGTGCCAGCAGCCAAAACCTTGAAGCTTTCTTT	CASSQNLEAFF
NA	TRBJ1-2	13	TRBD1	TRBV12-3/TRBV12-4	TGTGCCAGCAGGCCGGGACAGGCGGGTGGCTACACCTTC	CASRPGQAGGYTF
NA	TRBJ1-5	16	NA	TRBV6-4	TGTGCCAGCATTGAAGGCTATAATCTGAGCAATCAGCCCCAGCATTTT	CASIEGYNLSNQPQHF
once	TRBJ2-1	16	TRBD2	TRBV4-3	TGCGCCAGCAGCCAAGGGGCTAGCGGGGATTACAATGAGCAGTTCTTC	CASSQGASGDYNEQFF
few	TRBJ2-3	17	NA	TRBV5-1	TGCGCCAGCAGCTTGGGCCACCGGGACTTGAATGCGGGTGCGCAGTATTTT	CASSLGHRDLNAGAQYF
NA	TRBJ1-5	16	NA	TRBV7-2	TGTGCCAGCAGCTTAGTGGGGGGCTCGGGCAATCAGCCCCAGCATTTT	CASSLVGGSGNQPQHF
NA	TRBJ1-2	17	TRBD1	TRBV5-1	TGCGCCAGCAGCGTGTCCGGGACAGTTGGTTTAGGCTATGGCTACACCTTC	CASSVSGTVGLGYGYTF
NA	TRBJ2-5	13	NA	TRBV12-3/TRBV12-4	TGTGCCAGCAGTTTACAGGTGGGGGAGACCCAGTACTTC	CASSLQVGETQYF
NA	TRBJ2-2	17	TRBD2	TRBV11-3	TGTGCCAGCAGCTTATACGGGACTACACTCGGTGGCGGGGAGCTGTTTTTT	CASSLYGTTLGGGELFF
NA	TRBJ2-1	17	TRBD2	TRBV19	TGTGCCAGTAGGGAGACTAGCGGGAGTTTACCATACAATGAGCAGTTCTTC	CASRETSGSLPYNEQFF
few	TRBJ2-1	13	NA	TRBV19	TGTGCCAGTAGTATATACGCGGGGAATGAGCAGTTCTTC	CASSIYAGNEQFF
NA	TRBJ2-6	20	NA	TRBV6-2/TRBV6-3	TGTGCCAGCAGTTACGACGGACAGATTTTAAGGGGCTCTGGGGCCAACGTCCTGACTTTC	CASSYDGQILRGSGANVLTF
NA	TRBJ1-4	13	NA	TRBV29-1	TGCAGCGTTACAGGGCATAGAGGAGAAAAACTGTTTTTT	CSVTGHRGEKLFF
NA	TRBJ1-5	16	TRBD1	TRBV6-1	TGTGCCAGCAGTGAAAGGGGAGGGGGCCACCTTCAGCCCCAGCATTTT	CASSERGGGHLQPQHF
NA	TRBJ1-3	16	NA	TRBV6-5	TGTGCCAGCAGTTACGGCCCTACAGGGTCTGGAAACACCATATATTTT	CASSYGPTGSGNTIYF